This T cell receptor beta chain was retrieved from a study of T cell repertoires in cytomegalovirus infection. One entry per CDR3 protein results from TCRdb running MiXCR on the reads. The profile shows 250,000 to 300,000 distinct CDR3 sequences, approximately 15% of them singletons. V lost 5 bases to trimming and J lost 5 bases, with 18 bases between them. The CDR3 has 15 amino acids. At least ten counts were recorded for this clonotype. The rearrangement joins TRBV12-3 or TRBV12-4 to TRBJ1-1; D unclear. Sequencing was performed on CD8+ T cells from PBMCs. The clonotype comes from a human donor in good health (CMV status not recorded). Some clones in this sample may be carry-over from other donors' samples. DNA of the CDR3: TGTGCCAGCAGTACCCTTTCGGGAGGTAGTACTGAAGCTTTCTTT. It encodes CASSTLSGGSTEAFF.